The next 16 T cell receptor beta chains were all read from a single sample in a study of blood T cell repertoires in COVID-19. Sequencing was performed with immunoSEQ multiplex PCR; in TCRdb, only in-frame clones are kept and a portion is missing. The data hold more than 200,000 clones, with 80% observed a single time. The sample taken for sequencing was PBMCs or T cells enriched from blood (not recorded which). All receptors come from a man aged 30 to 39 with acute COVID-19.

This CDR3 reads CASGQGDGETQYF. The CDR3 nucleotides are TGTGCCAGTGGACAGGGCGATGGGGAGACCCAGTACTTC. The V call is TRBV19, the J call TRBJ2-5; 8 nucleotides line up with TRBD1. CDR1 and CDR2 from the germline V gene are LNHDA and SQIVND (reference sequence). V lost 8 bases, J lost 5 bases, and 7 bases stayed unmatched. The CDR3 contains 13 residues.

The chain carries TRBV6-1 and TRBJ2-1, with 9 bases aligning to TRBD2. Trimming cost V 1 base and J 5 bases; bases outside gene matches: 3. The CDR3 loop spans 15 amino acids. Germline V CDR1 and CDR2: MNHNS, SASEGT. The CDR3 DNA is TGTGCCAGCAGTGAAGTAGCGGGGGCGAACAATGAGCAGTTCTTC. Translation: CASSEVAGANNEQFF.

This clone occurred once. The chain uses TRBV28 and TRBJ2-5; 7 bases are shared with TRBD1. The CDR3 extends over 14 amino acids. V shed 3 bases and J 5 bases; nucleotides not matched to a gene: 6. The germline V gene has CDR1 MDHEN and CDR2 SYDVKM. The CDR3 nucleotides are TGTGCCAGCAGTTTCAGAGGGGGCTCGGAGACCCAGTACTTC. It encodes CASSFRGGSETQYF.

In the case of this clone: Germline and junction disagree at one end, which may indicate a read error. The rearrangement links TRBV27 to TRBJ1-5; 8 nucleotides match TRBD1. Per the germline V gene, CDR1 is MNHEY and CDR2 is SMNVEV (reference sequence). This CDR3 region has 13 residues. This CDR3 is CPGGQAIYQPQHF. As DNA, the CDR3 is TGCCCGGGGGGACAGGCCATTTATCAGCCCCAGCATTTT.

The CDR3: CASSTTGGLLEQYF. CDR3 DNA sequence: TGCGCCAGCAGCACGACAGGGGGGCTGCTCGAGCAGTACTTC. V usage is TRBV5-1 and J usage is TRBJ2-7; 9 bases are shared with TRBD1. The germline gives CDR1 SGHRS, CDR2 YFSETQ. The CDR3 totals 14 residues. Germline trimming cut 4 bases from V and 6 bases from J; bases unmatched to any gene: 8.

This clone was found once. Other DNA sequences within the sample encode an identical CDR3. V usage is TRBV5-5 and J usage is TRBJ2-2; TRBD2 agrees at 11 bases. Germline trimming cut 5 bases from V and 4 bases from J; bases unmatched to any gene: 7. Germline V CDR1 and CDR2: SGHKS, YYEKEE (reference sequence). This CDR3 has 16 residues. The CDR3 reads CASSSSGGAGTGELFF. CDR3 coding DNA: TGTGCCAGCAGTAGTAGCGGGGGGGCCGGCACCGGGGAGCTGTTTTTT.

DNA of the CDR3: TGTGCCAGCAGGGGGGCAGCTAGCGGCGCCTACGAGCAGTACTTC. Its translation: CASRGAASGAYEQYF. V and J are TRBV2 and TRBJ2-7; tentatively, D is TRBD2 (7 bases). The V end lost 6 bases, the J end lost 2 bases, and 17 bases lay between the germline ends. CDR1 is SNHLY, CDR2 FYNNEI, per germline. CDR3 length: 15 amino acids.

The chain employs TRBV5-1 and TRBJ2-7, with D possibly matching TRBD2 (6 bases). There are 15 residues in the CDR3. V was shortened by 4 bases and J by 2 bases, with 16 bases between the two germline ends. Germline assignment: CDR1 SGHRS and CDR2 YFSETQ. CDR3 protein: CASSPAGTLTYEQYF. In DNA form, the CDR3 reads TGCGCCAGCAGCCCGGCGGGAACTCTAACCTACGAGCAGTACTTC.

This clone was counted a few times. The chain is built from TRBV30 and TRBJ1-5; possibly TRBD1 for D (5 bases). V lost 0 bases and J 7 bases, leaving 10 bases between the germline ends. The length of the CDR3 is 13 residues. CDR1 is GTSNPN, CDR2 SVGIG, per germline (reference sequence). CDR3 residues: CAWSVGAGQPQHF. Written as DNA, the CDR3 is TGTGCCTGGAGTGTTGGGGCAGGGCAGCCCCAGCATTTT.

The chain combines TRBV5-1 with TRBJ1-1; TRBD1 agrees at 11 bases. CDR1 is SGHRS, CDR2 YFSETQ, per germline. V was pared by 5 bases and J by 1 base, with 4 bases of the junction left unmatched. This CDR3 has 15 residues. CDR3 sequence (DNA): TGCGCCAGCAGACACGGGACAGGGGGGAACACTGAAGCTTTCTTT. As protein: CASRHGTGGNTEAFF.

The rearrangement uses TRBV2 and TRBJ1-4, with 8 bases lining up with TRBD1. CDR1 and CDR2 (germline): SNHLY, FYNNEI. Trimming took 2 bases from V and 0 from J; bases not matched to a gene: 14. The CDR3 spans 20 residues. The CDR3 protein is CASSENVAGGSDTTNEKLFF. CDR3 DNA sequence: TGTGCCAGCAGTGAAAACGTGGCAGGGGGCAGCGACACAACTAATGAAAAACTGTTTTTT.

The chain joins TRBV6-5 to TRBJ2-3; 7 bases map to TRBD1. This CDR3 spans 15 amino acids. The J segment lost 2 bases and the V segment lost 5 bases, leaving 7 bases of the junction unmatched. Germline loops: CDR1 MNHEY, CDR2 SVGAGI. The CDR3 loop reads CASSLLGGTTDTQYF. CDR3 nucleotides: TGTGCCAGCAGTCTTCTAGGGGGCACCACAGATACGCAGTATTTT.

This chain joins TRBV12-5 and TRBJ2-1, with D perhaps TRBD2 (5 bases). This CDR3 has 16 residues. The germline CDR1 and CDR2 sequences are LGHNT and FRNRAP. Trimming stripped 4 bases from V and 0 bases from J, with 13 bases between. The CDR3 is CASGSRDPSSYNEQFF. DNA of the CDR3: TGTGCTAGTGGTTCTCGGGATCCGAGCTCCTACAATGAGCAGTTCTTC.

The chain combines TRBV7-7 with TRBJ2-1; TRBD2 matches 15 bases. CDR1 is SSHAT, CDR2 FNYEAQ, per germline (reference sequence). V shed 5 bases, J shed 8 bases, and the junction held 7 bases outside the gene matches. The CDR3 covers 16 residues. Written as DNA, the CDR3 is TGTGCCAGCAGCAGGGGACTAGCGGGGGGATTCTATGAGCAGTTCTTC. As protein: CASSRGLAGGFYEQFF.

The chain carries TRBV9 and TRBJ1-5; D is unresolved. Germline V lookup: CDR1 SGDLS, CDR2 YYNGEE. V lost 9 bases to trimming and J lost 0 bases, with 7 bases between them. This CDR3 region has 12 residues. This CDR3 is CATVISNQPQHF. The DNA for the CDR3 is TGTGCCACAGTAATTAGCAATCAGCCCCAGCATTTT.

This chain connects TRBV6-5 to TRBJ2-5; 14 bases align to TRBD2. V was clipped by 6 bases and J by 2 bases; unmatched bases: 2. Per the germline V gene, CDR1 is MNHEY and CDR2 is SVGAGI. CDR3 length: 15 residues. The CDR3 DNA sequence: TGTGCCAGCAGGGGACTAGCGGGGGTTCAAGAGACCCAGTACTTC. Its translation: CASRGLAGVQETQYF.